The source of this T cell receptor (beta chain) is a study of a mutant IDH1 vaccine in newly diagnosed glioma. About this clone itself: Its antigen is as yet unknown.

TCRdb's table, derived via immunoSEQ multiplex PCR, lists solely in-frame clones and lacks some. The sample carries over 45,000 clones, roughly four fifths recorded once. Described time point: week 5, during vaccination. Vaccinated patients received 300 ug of mutant IDH1 20-mer peptide per dose, with topical imiquimod. New WHO grade 3 or 4 astrocytomas that were IDH1-mutant and ATRX-lost had been found in donors. V shed 6 bases, J shed 3 bases, and the junction held 5 bases outside the gene matches. Germline CDR1 and CDR2: SQVTM and ANQGSEA. CDR3 size: 14 residues. This chain connects TRBV29-1 to TRBJ2-1; 10 bases line up with TRBD2. This TCR came from a woman aged 50 to 60 with glioma. Sequenced here: PBMCs, sampled from a glioma patient whose treatment included an IDH1 peptide vaccine. CDR3 sequence reads: CSVQGLADYNEQFF. The CDR3 DNA is TGCAGCGTCCAAGGACTAGCGGACTACAATGAGCAGTTCTTC.